Listed below are T cell receptor beta chains from one sample, sequenced in a study of blood T cell repertoires in COVID-19. The table came from immunoSEQ multiplex PCR; TCRdb's copy has only in-frame clones and leaves some out. The sample lists a few hundred thousand clones, 70% to 90% occurring once. Material: PBMCs or T cells enriched from blood (not recorded which). Receptors were obtained from a woman in her thirties or forties who had recovered from COVID-19. CDR3s include the opening cysteine and the closing phenylalanine or tryptophan. The D gene is left open where the match is weak. A clone size is listed for some rows: how often the clone was seen (once, few, many), or a class if it is expanded.

abundance,j_gene,v_gene,d_gene,CDR3nt,CDR3aa
once,TRBJ2-5,TRBV7-9,TRBD2,TGTGCCAGCAGCCCCCGTGGTAGCGGGCGACAAGAGACCCAGTACTTC,CASSPRGSGRQETQYF
once,TRBJ2-7,TRBV3-1/TRBV3-2,-,TGTGCCAGCAGCCGGCTTCAAGGACAGAGCTACGAGCAGTACTTC,CASSRLQGQSYEQYF
-,TRBJ1-2,TRBV19,-,TGTGCCAGTAGTATAGTCTCAGGTTACGACTATGGCTACACCTTC,CASSIVSGYDYGYTF
-,TRBJ2-1,TRBV7-2,-,TGTGCCAGCAGCTTATGGATGTCGGCAGGGGTTGAGCAGTTCTTC,CASSLWMSAGVEQFF
-,TRBJ2-7,TRBV10-3,-,TGTGCCATCAGTGTAACAGGGAACTACGAGCAGTACTTC,CAISVTGNYEQYF
-,TRBJ2-2,TRBV24-1,TRBD2,TGTGCCACCAGTGATCTCCATACTAGCGGGAGGGCCACCGGGGAGCTGTTTTTT,CATSDLHTSGRATGELFF
-,TRBJ1-1,TRBV5-4,-,TGTGCCAGCAGCGAGCAGGGGCCGAACACTGAAGCTTTCTTT,CASSEQGPNTEAFF
-,TRBJ2-7,TRBV9,TRBD2,TGTGCCTCGGGGGGGCAGGTCACCGAGCAGTACTTC,CASGGQVTEQYF
-,TRBJ2-7,TRBV6-6,-,TGTGCCAGCGGAGCCTACGAGCAGTACTTC,CASGAYEQYF
once,TRBJ1-5,TRBV28,TRBD1,TGTGCCAGCAGTCCGACAGGGGTAGAAGGTCAGCCCCAGCATTTT,CASSPTGVEGQPQHF
-,TRBJ2-7,TRBV7-2,-,TGTGCCAGCAGACGAGGCGACCTCTACGAGCAGTACTTC,CASRRGDLYEQYF
-,TRBJ2-3,TRBV19,-,TGTGCAAGTCAGGATTTGCAGGGGTTGGATACGCAGTATTTT,CASQDLQGLDTQYF
-,TRBJ2-7,TRBV4-3,-,TGCGCCAGCAGCCAAGGTGGGACACTCCTCGGGCACGAGCAGTACTTC,CASSQGGTLLGHEQYF
-,TRBJ1-6,TRBV12-5,-,TGTGCTAGTGGTTTGGCTACCAGCGGGTCACCCCTCCACTTT,CASGLATSGSPLHF
-,TRBJ1-1,TRBV7-2,-,TGTGCCAGCAGCCAACGGAGGGGGGGGAACACTGAAGCTTTCTTT,CASSQRRGGNTEAFF
-,TRBJ2-3,TRBV7-9,TRBD2,TGTGCCAGCAGCCGAGGGACTAGCGGGGAGACAGATACGCAGTATTTT,CASSRGTSGETDTQYF
-,TRBJ1-1,TRBV4-1,-,TGCGCCAGCAGCCAAGATTCGTCCGGCACTGAAGCTTTCTTT,CASSQDSSGTEAFF
-,TRBJ2-1,TRBV7-9,TRBD2,TGTGCCAGCAGCTTAGAGCGGACTAGACGCTACAATGAGCAGTTCTTC,CASSLERTRRYNEQFF
-,TRBJ2-7,TRBV6-5,-,TGTGCCAGCAGTTACTCCGGGGGGCGTCACTACGAGCAGTACTTC,CASSYSGGRHYEQYF
-,TRBJ1-2,TRBV7-9,-,TGTGCCAGCAGCCAAGACAGTAACTATGGCTACACCTTC,CASSQDSNYGYTF
once,TRBJ2-7,TRBV9,TRBD2,TGTGCCAGCAGCGTAGATGGGACTAGGAAGGCCGAGCAGTACTTC,CASSVDGTRKAEQYF
-,TRBJ1-1,TRBV28,-,TGTGCCAGCAGTCTGTCGGAAGGTGCCGGGATGGCTTTCTTT,CASSLSEGAGMAFF
-,TRBJ2-1,TRBV11-3,-,TGTGCCAGCAGCGGCGGAGTTGGGAATGAGCAGTTCTTC,CASSGGVGNEQFF
-,TRBJ1-2,TRBV18,TRBD1,TGTGCCAGCTCACCATCTAAGGGGACAGCCTATGGCTACACCTTC,CASSPSKGTAYGYTF
-,TRBJ2-1,TRBV5-4,-,TGTGCCAGCAGCTTGGCGTCTAGCCGAAATTACAATGAGCAGTTCTTC,CASSLASSRNYNEQFF
-,TRBJ1-1,TRBV10-1,-,TGCGCCAGCAGTGCCTCGCAGGGGTTTACTGAAGCTTTCTTT,CASSASQGFTEAFF
-,TRBJ2-4,TRBV7-6,-,TGTGCCAGCAGCCCCACTATTTCTTCGAGCATTCAGTACTTC,CASSPTISSSIQYF
once,TRBJ1-1,TRBV6-5,-,TGTGCCAGCACCAACGACAGGACGGGTGAAGCTTTCTTT,CASTNDRTGEAFF
-,TRBJ1-3,TRBV11-2,TRBD1,TGTGCCAGCACCACAGGGGACATCAGAAACACCATATATTTT,CASTTGDIRNTIYF